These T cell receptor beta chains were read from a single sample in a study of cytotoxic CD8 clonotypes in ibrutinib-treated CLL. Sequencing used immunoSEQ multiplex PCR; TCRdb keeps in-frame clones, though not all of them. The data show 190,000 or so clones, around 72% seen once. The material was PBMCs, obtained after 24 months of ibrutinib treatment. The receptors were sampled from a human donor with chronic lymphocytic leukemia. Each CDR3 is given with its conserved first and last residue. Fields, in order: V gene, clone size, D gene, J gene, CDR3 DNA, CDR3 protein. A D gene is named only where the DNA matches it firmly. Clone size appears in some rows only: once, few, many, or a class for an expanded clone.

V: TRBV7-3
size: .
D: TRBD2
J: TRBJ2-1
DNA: TGTGCCAGCAGCCTCCGACTAGCGGGAGGAGTTGATGAGCAGTTCTTC
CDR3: CASSLRLAGGVDEQFF

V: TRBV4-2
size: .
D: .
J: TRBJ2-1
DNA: TGTGCCAGCAGCCCCCATATTAGCGAGTACAATGAGCAGTTCTTC
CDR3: CASSPHISEYNEQFF

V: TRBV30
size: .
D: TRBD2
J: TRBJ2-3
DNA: TGTGCCTTACTGAGGCAGCGGGGGAGCACAGATACGCAGTATTTT
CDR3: CALLRQRGSTDTQYF

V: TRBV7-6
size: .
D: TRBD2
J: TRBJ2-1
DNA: TGTGCCAGCAGCCTAATTGGACTAGCCAATGAGCAGTTCTTC
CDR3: CASSLIGLANEQFF

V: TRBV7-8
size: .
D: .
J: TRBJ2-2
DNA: TGTGCCAGCAGCCCAGGACAAAACACCGGGGAGCTGTTTTTT
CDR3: CASSPGQNTGELFF

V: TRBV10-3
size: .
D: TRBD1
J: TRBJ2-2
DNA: TGTGCCAGTGCCGTTGGGACAGGAGTCACCGGGGAGCTGTTTTTT
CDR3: CASAVGTGVTGELFF

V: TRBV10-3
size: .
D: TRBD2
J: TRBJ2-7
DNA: TGTGCCATCAGTGATCCAGCGGGAGGGTACTCCTACGAGCAGTACTTC
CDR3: CAISDPAGGYSYEQYF

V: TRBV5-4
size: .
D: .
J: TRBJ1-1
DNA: TGTGCCAGCACCCTCAGGGGAGCGAACACTGAAGCTTTCTTT
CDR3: CASTLRGANTEAFF

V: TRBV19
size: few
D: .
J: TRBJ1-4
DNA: TGTGCCAGTAGTATAACGGGGAGCGGTGAAAAACTGTTTTTT
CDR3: CASSITGSGEKLFF

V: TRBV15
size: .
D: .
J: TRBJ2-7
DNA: TGTGCCACCAGCAGAGATTCGATGGTGCAGTACTTC
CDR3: CATSRDSMVQYF

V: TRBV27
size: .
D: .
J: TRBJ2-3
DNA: TGTGCCAGCAGTTCCCGACTGGCGGGAAGTTGGCGGGCCGTTTCAGATACGCAGTATTTT
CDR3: CASSSRLAGSWRAVSDTQYF

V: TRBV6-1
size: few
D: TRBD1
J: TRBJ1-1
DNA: TGTGCCAGCAGTGCCCGCGAAACTCTTGGACAGGACGGCACTGAAGCTTTCTTT
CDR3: CASSARETLGQDGTEAFF

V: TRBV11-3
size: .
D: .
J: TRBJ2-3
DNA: TGTGCCAGCAGTCCCGGAGTAGGAGGCACAGATACGCAGTATTTT
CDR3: CASSPGVGGTDTQYF

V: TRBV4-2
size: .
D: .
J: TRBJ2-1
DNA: TGTGCCAGCAGCCGAGTCGAGGGCCTAGCGCTCAATGAGCAGTTCTTC
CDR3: CASSRVEGLALNEQFF

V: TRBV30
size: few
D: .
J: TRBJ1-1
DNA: TGTGCGCACAACAGGGCCTCGAACACTGAAGCTTTCTTT
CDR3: CAHNRASNTEAFF

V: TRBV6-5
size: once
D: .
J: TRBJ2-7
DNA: TGTGCCAGCAGTTACCCCTACTCCTACGAGCAGTACTTC
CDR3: CASSYPYSYEQYF

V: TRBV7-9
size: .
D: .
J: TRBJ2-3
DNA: TGTGCCAGCAGCTTGAGGAGACTATCCACAGATACGCAGTATTTT
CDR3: CASSLRRLSTDTQYF

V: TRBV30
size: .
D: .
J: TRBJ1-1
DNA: TGTGCCTGGAGCGTCAGTAGGGGCACTGAAGCTTTCTTT
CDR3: CAWSVSRGTEAFF

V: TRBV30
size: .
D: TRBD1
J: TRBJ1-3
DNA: TGTGCCTGGTGCCCCTCAGGGGGCGATGGAAACACCATATATTTT
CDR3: CAWCPSGGDGNTIYF

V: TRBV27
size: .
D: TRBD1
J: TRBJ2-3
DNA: TGTGCCAGCAGTCCAGGACAGGGGGCTTCAGATACGCAGTATTTT
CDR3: CASSPGQGASDTQYF

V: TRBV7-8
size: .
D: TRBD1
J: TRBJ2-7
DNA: TGTGCCAGCAGCGCCAGGCGGTGGGACAGGGGGTACGAGCAGTACTTC
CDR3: CASSARRWDRGYEQYF

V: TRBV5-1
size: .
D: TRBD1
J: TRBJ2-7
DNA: TGCGCCAGCAGCCAGGGACAGGGGTACCAGCAGTACTTC
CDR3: CASSQGQGYQQYF

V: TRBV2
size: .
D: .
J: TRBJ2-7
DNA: TGTGCCAGCAACCGAGCGGGTGCACGCTACGAGCAGTACTTC
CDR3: CASNRAGARYEQYF

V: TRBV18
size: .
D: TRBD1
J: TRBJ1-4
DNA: TGTGCCAGCTCACCAACGACAGGGGGCACGCTAGAACTGTTTTTT
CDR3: CASSPTTGGTLELFF

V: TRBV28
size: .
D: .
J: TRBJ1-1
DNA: TGTGCCAGCAGTCCCCCCAGGGGCACTGAAGCTTTCTTT
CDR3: CASSPPRGTEAFF

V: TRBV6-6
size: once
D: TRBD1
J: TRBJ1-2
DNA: TGTGCCAGCAGCCCCGGGACAGCCCATAGCTACACCTTC
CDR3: CASSPGTAHSYTF

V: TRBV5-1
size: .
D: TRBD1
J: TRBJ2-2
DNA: TGCGCCAGCAGCCTACTGGGACAGGGGAACACCGGGGAGCTGTTTTTT
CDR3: CASSLLGQGNTGELFF

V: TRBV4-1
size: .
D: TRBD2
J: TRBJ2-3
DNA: TGCGCCAGCAGCCATGAAAGGACTAGCGGGACTAGCACAGATACGCAGTATTTT
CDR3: CASSHERTSGTSTDTQYF

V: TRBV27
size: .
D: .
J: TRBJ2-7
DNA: TGTGCCAGCAGTCTGCGGGACGGTTCCTACGAGCAGTACTTC
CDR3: CASSLRDGSYEQYF

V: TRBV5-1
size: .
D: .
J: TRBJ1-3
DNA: TGCGCCAGCAGCTCTGCGGGAGCGAGAAACACCATATATTTT
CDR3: CASSSAGARNTIYF

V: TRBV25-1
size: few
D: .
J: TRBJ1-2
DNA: TGTGCCAGCACAGAGGGGGTCGCGGGCTATGGCTACACCTTC
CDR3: CASTEGVAGYGYTF

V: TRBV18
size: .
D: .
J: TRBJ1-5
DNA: TGTGCCAGCTCACCCATAGACAGCAATCAGCCCCAGCATTTT
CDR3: CASSPIDSNQPQHF

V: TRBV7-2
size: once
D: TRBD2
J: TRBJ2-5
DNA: TGTGCCAGCAGCTTAGGGTCTAGCGGGCAAGAGACCCAGTACTTC
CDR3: CASSLGSSGQETQYF

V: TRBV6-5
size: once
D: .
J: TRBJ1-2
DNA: TGTGCCAGCAGCCGGCAGGCATATGGCTACACCTTC
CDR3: CASSRQAYGYTF

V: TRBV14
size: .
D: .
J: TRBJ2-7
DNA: TGTGCCAGCAGCCAAGTGGGGACCTGGCTGGCCTACGAGCAGTACTTC
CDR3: CASSQVGTWLAYEQYF

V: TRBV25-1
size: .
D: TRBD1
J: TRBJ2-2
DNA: TGTGCCAGCAGTCAAGACAGGGGGAACACCGGGGAGCTGTTTTTT
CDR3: CASSQDRGNTGELFF

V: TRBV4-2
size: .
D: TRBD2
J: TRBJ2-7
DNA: TGTGCCAGCAGCCGAGTAGCGGGAGTTAGCTCCTACGAGCAGTACTTC
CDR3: CASSRVAGVSSYEQYF

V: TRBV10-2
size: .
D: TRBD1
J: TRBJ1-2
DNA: TGCGCCAGCAGTGAGTTAGTACAGGGGAAATTCTACACCTTC
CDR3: CASSELVQGKFYTF

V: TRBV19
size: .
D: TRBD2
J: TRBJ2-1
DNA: TGTGCCAGTAGTTCCACCGGGACTACGTACAATGAGCAGTTCTTC
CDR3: CASSSTGTTYNEQFF

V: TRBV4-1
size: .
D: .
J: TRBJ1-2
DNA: TGCGCCAGCAGCCGAGGGACCGCCCCTAACTATGGCTACACCTTC
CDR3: CASSRGTAPNYGYTF

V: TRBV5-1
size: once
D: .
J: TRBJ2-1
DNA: TGCGCCAGCAGCTTGGGGAGACTCGGGGTAGTGCTGAATGAGCAGTTCTTC
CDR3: CASSLGRLGVVLNEQFF

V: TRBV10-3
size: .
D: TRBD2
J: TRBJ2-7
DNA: TGTGCCATCAGGGGGAGGGGTAGCGGGATGGGGAACTCCTACGAGCAGTACTTC
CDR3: CAIRGRGSGMGNSYEQYF

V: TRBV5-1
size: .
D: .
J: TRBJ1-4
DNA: TGCGCCAGCAGCCTACAGGGAACTAATGAAAAACTGTTTTTT
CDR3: CASSLQGTNEKLFF

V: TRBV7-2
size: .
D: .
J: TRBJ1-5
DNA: TGTGCCAGCAGCCCACAAGCTAGCAATCAGCCCCAGCATTTT
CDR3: CASSPQASNQPQHF

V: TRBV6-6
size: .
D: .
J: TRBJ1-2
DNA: TGTGCCAGCAGGATGAGCGGGGGCGAGGTTGGTGGCTACACCTTC
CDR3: CASRMSGGEVGGYTF

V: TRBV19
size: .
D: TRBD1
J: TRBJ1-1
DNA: TGTGCCAGTAGTGCCCGCAGGGGGGCTGAAGCTTTCTTT
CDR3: CASSARRGAEAFF